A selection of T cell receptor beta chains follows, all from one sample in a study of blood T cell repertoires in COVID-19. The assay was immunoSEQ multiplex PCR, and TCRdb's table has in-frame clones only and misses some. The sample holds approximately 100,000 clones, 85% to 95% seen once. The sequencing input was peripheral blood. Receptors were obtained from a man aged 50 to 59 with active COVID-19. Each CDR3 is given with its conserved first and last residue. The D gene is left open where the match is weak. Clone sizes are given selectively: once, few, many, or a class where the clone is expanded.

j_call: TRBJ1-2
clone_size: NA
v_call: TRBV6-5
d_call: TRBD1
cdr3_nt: TGTGCCAGCAGTACTACAGGGGGGTATGGCTACACCTTC
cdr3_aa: CASSTTGGYGYTF

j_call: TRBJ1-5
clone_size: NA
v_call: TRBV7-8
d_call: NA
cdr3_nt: TGTGCCAGCAGCACGGGAACACTTAGCAATCAGCCCCAGCATTTT
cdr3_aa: CASSTGTLSNQPQHF

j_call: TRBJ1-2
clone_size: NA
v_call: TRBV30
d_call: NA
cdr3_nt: TGTGCCTGGAGTGTGTTGGACAGATTCTATGGCTACACCTTC
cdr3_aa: CAWSVLDRFYGYTF

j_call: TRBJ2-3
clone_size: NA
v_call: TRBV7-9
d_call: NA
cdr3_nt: TGTGCCAGCAGCTCTCGGGACACCACAGATACGCAGTATTTT
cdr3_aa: CASSSRDTTDTQYF

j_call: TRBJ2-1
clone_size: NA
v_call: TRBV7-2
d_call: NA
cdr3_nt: TGTGCCAGCAGCCAGACAGCAACTCAGTTCTTC
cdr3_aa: CASSQTATQFF

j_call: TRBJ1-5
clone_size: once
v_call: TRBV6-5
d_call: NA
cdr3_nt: TGTGCCAGCGATACAGATAGCAATCAGCCCCAGCATTTT
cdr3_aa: CASDTDSNQPQHF

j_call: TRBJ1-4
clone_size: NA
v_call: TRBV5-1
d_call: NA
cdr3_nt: TGCGCCAGCAGCCGAGTCCAAACAGGGTCTGCAACTAATGAAAAACTGTTTTTT
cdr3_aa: CASSRVQTGSATNEKLFF

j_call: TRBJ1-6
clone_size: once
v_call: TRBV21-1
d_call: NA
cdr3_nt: TGTGCCTCCTCGGATGTAGCCAGGGAGGGTAATTCACCCCTCCACTTT
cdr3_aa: CASSDVAREGNSPLHF

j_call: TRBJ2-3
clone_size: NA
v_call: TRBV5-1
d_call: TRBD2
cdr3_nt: TGCGCCAGCAGCTTGAGTACTAGCGGGCCTCCACCAGATACGCAGTATTTT
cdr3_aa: CASSLSTSGPPPDTQYF

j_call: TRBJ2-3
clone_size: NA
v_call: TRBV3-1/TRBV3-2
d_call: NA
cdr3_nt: TGTGCCAGCAACCCCCACGCAGGGGGGATCACAGATACGCAGTATTTT
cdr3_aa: CASNPHAGGITDTQYF

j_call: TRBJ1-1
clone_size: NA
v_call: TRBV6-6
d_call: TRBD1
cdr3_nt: TGTGCCAGCAGTTACGACAGGGATATCGCTGAAGCTTTCTTT
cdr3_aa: CASSYDRDIAEAFF

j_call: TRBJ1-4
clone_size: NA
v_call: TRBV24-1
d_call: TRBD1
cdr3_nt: TGTGCCACCAGTGACCCAAGACAGGGAGGCGAAAAACTGTTTTTT
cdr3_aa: CATSDPRQGGEKLFF

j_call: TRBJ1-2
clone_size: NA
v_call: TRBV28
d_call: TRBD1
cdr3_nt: TGTGCCAGCAGCTTGGAGGCGGGACAGATATATGGCTACACCTTC
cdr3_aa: CASSLEAGQIYGYTF

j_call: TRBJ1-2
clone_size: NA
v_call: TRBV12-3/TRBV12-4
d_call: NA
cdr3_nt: TGTGCCAGCAGTTTGAACGGGTATGGCTACACCTTC
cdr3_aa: CASSLNGYGYTF

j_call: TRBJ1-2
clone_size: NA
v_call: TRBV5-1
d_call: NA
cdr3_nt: TGCGCCAGCAGCACCAGCACTACTAACTATGGCTACACCTTC
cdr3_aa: CASSTSTTNYGYTF

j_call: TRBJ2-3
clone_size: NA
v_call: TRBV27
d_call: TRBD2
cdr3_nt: TGTGCCAGCAGTCTACGACTAGCCACAGATACGCAGTATTTT
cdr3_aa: CASSLRLATDTQYF

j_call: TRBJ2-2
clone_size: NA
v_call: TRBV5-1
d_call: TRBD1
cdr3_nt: TGCGCCAGCAGACCTACGGGACAGGGAGGGACCGGGGAGCTGTTTTTT
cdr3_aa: CASRPTGQGGTGELFF